These 30 T cell receptor beta chains were sequenced from one sample in a study of shared clonotypes between healthy human individuals (TCRdb year 2020). Libraries were made using the immunoSEQ multiplex PCR assay. Here the immuneACCESS table is served through TCRdb, limited to in-frame sequences with V and J called. Missing clones are a known gap in these copies; in checked studies unresolved V genes cover under half, and the rest lacks a known reason. In all, the sample holds around 620,000 clones, and roughly 96% of those were seen once. Around 0.11% of the sample is in the top ten clones. CD8 naive samples were obtained by positive selection for CCR7 among CD45RO-negative cells, yielding a CD45RA+CCR7+ population from which TemRA cells were excluded. Specimen: naive CD8+ T cells sorted from blood. What the cell subset or site label conveys for this sample: CD45RA+CCR7+. These receptors originate from a woman aged 25 to 39 in good health.

CDR3 nucleotide sequence: TGTGCCAGTTGGGGGGTCGCTGAAGCTTTCTTT. It is translated as CASWGVAEAFF. The rearrangement joins TRBV19 to TRBJ1-1; tentative D call: TRBD1 (5 bases). V lost 8 bases and J 6 bases, leaving 10 bases between the germline ends. This CDR3 comprises 11 residues. Germline V CDR1 and CDR2: LNHDA, SQIVND (reference sequence).

This chain connects TRBV7-2 to TRBJ2-5, with 8 bases fitting TRBD1. Trimming cost V 5 bases and J 7 bases; bases outside gene matches: 3. The germline V gene has CDR1 SGHTA and CDR2 FQGNSA. The CDR3 length is 12 residues. CDR3 bases: TGTGCCAGCAGCCAGACAGGGGCGACCCAGTACTTC. Translated, it gives CASSQTGATQYF.

The chain couples TRBV29-1 to TRBJ1-1; 8 positions agree with TRBD1. Per the germline V gene, CDR1 is SQVTM and CDR2 is ANQGSEA. The CDR3 loop spans 15 amino acids. J lost 1 base, V lost 8 bases, and 12 bases had no gene match. DNA of the CDR3: TGCAGCTCTCTTTTTCAGGGGGCTGGGAACACTGAAGCTTTCTTT. The encoded protein is CSSLFQGAGNTEAFF. Full variable domain (outside the CDR3, taken from reference TRBV29-1 and TRBJ1-1): SAVISQKPSRDICQRGTSLTIQCQVDSQVTMMFWYRQQPGQSLTLIATANQGSEATYESGFVIDKFPISRPNLTFSTLTVSNMSPEDSSIYLCSSLFQGAGNTEAFFGQGTRLTVV.

This sequence joins TRBV13 and TRBJ2-1, with 12 nucleotides matching TRBD2. The germline CDR1 and CDR2 sequences are PRHDT and FYEKMQ (reference sequence). The junction had 7 bases not matched to a gene; V was cut back by 5 bases and J by 5 bases. The CDR3 totals 16 residues. CDR3 sequence reads: CASSVRTSGTNNEQFF. CDR3 DNA: TGTGCCAGCAGCGTTCGGACTAGCGGGACAAACAATGAGCAGTTCTTC.

The V gene is TRBV28, the J gene TRBJ2-7; 10 bases match TRBD2. Germline trimming cut 7 bases from V and 2 bases from J; bases unmatched to any gene: 5. CDR3 length: 14 residues. Germline-derived CDR1 and CDR2 are MDHEN and SYDVKM. In nucleotides, the CDR3 is TGTGCCAGCACTCGAGCGGGAGGGGCCTACGAGCAGTACTTC. Its protein is CASTRAGGAYEQYF.

The chain recombines TRBV9 with TRBJ2-7; D may correspond to TRBD1 or TRBD2 (5 bases each). Trimming removed 4 bases from V and 7 bases from J, with 15 bases in between. The CDR3 contains 13 residues. CDR1 and CDR2 from the germline V gene are SGDLS and YYNGEE. This CDR3 reads CASSFRGSLEQYF. CDR3 nucleotide sequence: TGTGCCAGCAGCTTCCGGGGCTCCCTGGAGCAGTACTTC. The full variable domain, rest sourced from reference TRBV9 and TRBJ2-7, is DSGVTQTPKHLITATGQRVTLRCSPRSGDLSVYWYQQSLDQGLQFLIQYYNGEERAKGNILERFSAQQFPDLHSELNLSSLELGDSALYFCASSFRGSLEQYFGPGTRLTVT.

The chain uses TRBV13 and TRBJ2-1; the match to TRBD2 covers 11 bases. The V gene end was trimmed by 1 base and the J gene end by 9 bases; junction bases not matched to a gene: 5. In germline, CDR1 is PRHDT, CDR2 FYEKMQ (reference sequence). The CDR3 contains 15 residues. The CDR3 nucleotides are TGTGCCAGCAGCTTAGTACTAGCGGGAGCCGGTGAGCAGTTCTTC. It yields the protein CASSLVLAGAGEQFF.

The rearrangement links TRBV11-2 to TRBJ1-4; no clear D gene. Germline V gene lookup returns CDR1 SGHAT and CDR2 FQNNGV. Trimming cost V 5 bases and J 7 bases, with 14 bases left between them. CDR3 size: 14 residues. As DNA, the CDR3 is TGTGCCAGCAGCCGTCATGAGGAGGGTGAAAAACTGTTTTTT. It codes for CASSRHEEGEKLFF.

The chain links TRBV27 to TRBJ2-7; TRBD2 matches 12 bases. Germline V CDR1 and CDR2: MNHEY, SMNVEV (reference sequence). The CDR3 has 15 residues. J gave up 5 bases and V 6 bases, and 8 bases lay outside the gene matches. The CDR3 bases are TGTGCCAGCAGCACAGGGACTAGCGGGCGGGACGAGCAGTACTTC. It codes for CASSTGTSGRDEQYF.

The chain employs TRBV14 and TRBJ2-1; D may be TRBD2 (6 bases). Germline loops: CDR1 SGHDN, CDR2 FVKESK. The CDR3 has 16 residues. The V end was cut by 1 base, the J end by 7 bases, with 17 bases between. The CDR3 DNA reads as TGTGCCAGCAGCCAAGTGTATAGCGGACCCCAAAATGAGCAGTTCTTC. It translates to CASSQVYSGPQNEQFF.

The CDR3 DNA is TGCAGCGTTGAGTATTGGGGGGGTAGGACTGAAGCTTTCTTT. Amino acids: CSVEYWGGRTEAFF. V is TRBV29-1 and J is TRBJ1-1; TRBD1 is a possible D gene (5 bases). Between the trimmed V and J ends, which lost 3 bases and 5 bases, there was a span of 16 bases. The length of the CDR3 is 14 residues. Germline CDR1 reads SQVTM; CDR2 reads ANQGSEA.

V is TRBV27 and J is TRBJ2-1; D may be TRBD2 (6 bases). The CDR3 is 15 amino acids. V lost 4 bases, J lost 3 bases, and 13 bases lay in between. CDR1 is MNHEY, CDR2 SMNVEV, per germline (reference sequence). The CDR3 nucleotides read TGTGCCAGCAGTTCTGGGGCTAGCGACTACAATGAGCAGTTCTTC. Translated: CASSSGASDYNEQFF.

The rearrangement joins TRBV4-1 to TRBJ2-7; 8 bases map to TRBD1. J gave up 3 bases and V 3 bases, and 10 bases lay outside the gene matches. This CDR3 has 16 amino acids. Germline assignment: CDR1 MGHRA and CDR2 YSYEKL. CDR3 sequence reads: CASSHDSRDRGYEQYF. In DNA, the CDR3 is TGCGCCAGCAGCCATGATAGCCGTGACAGGGGCTACGAGCAGTACTTC.

The chain couples TRBV5-5 to TRBJ2-7, with D unresolved. V lost 4 bases and J 0 bases, leaving 5 bases between the germline ends. The germline CDR1 and CDR2 sequences are SGHKS and YYEKEE (reference sequence). CDR3 size: 12 residues. The CDR3 DNA reads TGTGCCAGCAGCCCAAGCTCCTACGAGCAGTACTTC. This gives the protein CASSPSSYEQYF.

The gene calls are TRBV7-8 and TRBJ2-7, with a weak D call TRBD1 (5 bases). V lost 5 bases and J lost 0, with 17 bases in between. The CDR3 has 16 amino acids. Germline CDR1 reads SGHVS; CDR2 reads FQNEAQ. The CDR3 nucleotides are TGTGCCAGCAGCGAATACAGGCGCCCGAGCTCCTACGAGCAGTACTTC. Its translation is CASSEYRRPSSYEQYF.

This sequence joins TRBV28 and TRBJ2-7; unclear D gene. The CDR3 is 15 amino acids. Germline CDR1 MDHEN, CDR2 SYDVKM. With 5 bases removed from V and 3 bases from J, the gap between germline ends came to 17 bases. CDR3 sequence (DNA): TGTGCCAGCAGTACCCACCGCCTAGGATTCTACGAGCAGTACTTC. Its translation: CASSTHRLGFYEQYF.

The chain carries TRBV4-1 and TRBJ2-7; D unresolved. Trimming took 1 base from V and 5 from J, leaving 12 bases between them. CDR1 is MGHRA, CDR2 YSYEKL, per germline. This CDR3 region has 14 residues. The CDR3 region is CASSQALGWDEQYF. CDR3 nucleotide sequence: TGCGCCAGCAGCCAAGCTTTAGGTTGGGACGAGCAGTACTTC.

This clone was observed once. V and J are TRBV2 and TRBJ2-3; no clear D gene. The CDR3 runs to 16 residues. V lost 3 bases and J 0 bases, leaving 13 bases between the germline ends. Germline CDR1 reads SNHLY; CDR2 reads FYNNEI. The DNA of the CDR3 is TGTGCCAGCAGTGACTCAGAGACTCATAGCACAGATACGCAGTATTTT. Translation: CASSDSETHSTDTQYF.

The rearrangement joins TRBV29-1 to TRBJ2-2; 12 nucleotides agree with TRBD2. Germline trimming cut 6 bases from V and 7 bases from J; bases unmatched to any gene: 6. The germline V gene encodes CDR1 SQVTM and CDR2 ANQGSEA. The CDR3 contains 14 residues. The CDR3 nucleotides read TGCAGCGTGACAGGACTAGCGGGGATCGGGGAGCTGTTTTTT. Translated: CSVTGLAGIGELFF.

The CDR3 region is CASRRLALDEQFF. CDR3 DNA: TGTGCCAGCAGGCGACTAGCCTTGGATGAGCAGTTCTTC. V gene TRBV6-5 combines with J gene TRBJ2-1, with TRBD2 matching over 7 bases. CDR3 length: 13 amino acids. The J segment lost 8 bases and the V segment lost 6 bases, leaving 7 bases of the junction unmatched. Per the germline V gene, CDR1 is MNHEY and CDR2 is SVGAGI.

The chain links TRBV28 to TRBJ2-7; D call uncertain. Trimming left V 6 bases short and J 3 bases short, with 18 bases between. The CDR3 has 15 amino acids. Germline V gives CDR1 MDHEN, CDR2 SYDVKM. In nucleotides, the CDR3 is TGTGCCAGCAGATACCGAAGCCGTAACTTCTACGAGCAGTACTTC. Amino acid sequence: CASRYRSRNFYEQYF.

The chain employs TRBV28 and TRBJ2-1; the D is unclear. The V end lost 4 bases, the J end lost 8 bases, and 18 bases lay between the germline ends. In germline, CDR1 is MDHEN, CDR2 SYDVKM. This CDR3 is built from 15 residues. CDR3 sequence reads: CASSSPGSWGYEQFF. Here the CDR3 DNA reads TGTGCCAGCAGTTCCCCCGGAAGTTGGGGATATGAGCAGTTCTTC.

The chain is built from TRBV27 and TRBJ1-1, with 7 nucleotides matching TRBD1. The CDR3 totals 13 residues. Germline V CDR1 and CDR2: MNHEY, SMNVEV (reference sequence). V was clipped by 5 bases and J by 8 bases; unmatched bases: 8. CDR3 region: CASSLGTVREAFF. CDR3 coding DNA: TGTGCCAGCAGTCTGGGGACAGTTCGGGAAGCTTTCTTT.

The V call is TRBV7-8, the J call TRBJ2-2; no clear D gene. The ends were cut back, 5 bases at V and 3 bases at J, with 10 bases in the middle. Germline V gives CDR1 SGHVS, CDR2 FQNEAQ. The CDR3 consists of 14 residues. The CDR3 DNA sequence: TGTGCCAGCAGCCTGGGTTGGGACACCGGGGAGCTGTTTTTT. Its translation is CASSLGWDTGELFF. The variable domain in full, with the rest retrieved from reference TRBV7-8 and TRBJ2-2, is GAGVSQSPRYKVAKRGQDVALRCDPISGHVSLFWYQQALGQGPEFLTYFQNEAQLDKSGLPSDRFFAERPEGSVSTLKIQRTQQEDSAVYLCASSLGWDTGELFFGEGSRLTVL.

DNA for the CDR3: TGCAGCGTTGAAGTCGACTACGAGCAGTACTTC. This sequence encodes CSVEVDYEQYF. The rearrangement links TRBV29-1 to TRBJ2-5; no clear D gene. The J call may be mistaken, given a closer DNA end match to TRBJ2-7. CDR3 length: 11 residues. From germline, CDR1 is SQVTM and CDR2 ANQGSEA.

The chain is built from TRBV19 and TRBJ2-5; 14 nucleotides match TRBD2. The germline CDR1 and CDR2 sequences are LNHDA and SQIVND (reference sequence). The CDR3 runs to 16 residues. With 5 bases clipped from V and 4 bases from J, the junction kept 6 bases outside the gene matches. The CDR3 sequence is CASSAGLAGDRETQYF. The CDR3, as DNA: TGTGCCAGTAGTGCGGGACTAGCGGGAGATCGAGAGACCCAGTACTTC.

This rearrangement joins TRBV9 to TRBJ2-1, with 8 bases aligning to TRBD2. V shed 4 bases and J 9 bases; nucleotides not matched to a gene: 6. The CDR3 is 13 amino acids. Germline CDR1 is SGDLS and CDR2 is YYNGEE. DNA of the CDR3: TGTGCCAGCAGCCATAACGGGGGGGCTGAGCAGTTCTTC. Encoded protein: CASSHNGGAEQFF.

V is TRBV9 and J is TRBJ2-7; the match to TRBD2 covers 8 bases. From germline, CDR1 is SGDLS and CDR2 YYNGEE. V lost 4 bases, J lost 6 bases, and 15 bases stayed unmatched. This CDR3 comprises 16 residues. The CDR3 here is CASSQSGASGYSEQYF. CDR3 DNA: TGTGCCAGCAGCCAATCGGGGGCTAGCGGGTATTCCGAGCAGTACTTC. Variable domain in full (rest from reference TRBV9 and TRBJ2-7): DSGVTQTPKHLITATGQRVTLRCSPRSGDLSVYWYQQSLDQGLQFLIQYYNGEERAKGNILERFSAQQFPDLHSELNLSSLELGDSALYFCASSQSGASGYSEQYFGPGTRLTVT.

The rearrangement links TRBV15 to TRBJ2-3; 9 positions agree with TRBD2. Trimming at V came to 8 bases and at J to 4 bases, leaving 10 bases not matched to a gene. The CDR3 has 15 amino acids. The germline V gene has CDR1 LNHNV and CDR2 YYDKDF (reference sequence). CDR3 nucleotide sequence: TGTGCCACCCGCGATGGACTAGCGATGGCAGATACGCAGTATTTT. Protein sequence: CATRDGLAMADTQYF.

Details on this clone: The same CDR3 also results from other DNA sequences found in this sample. The chain is built from TRBV11-2 and TRBJ2-2, with D unresolved. Germline V lookup: CDR1 SGHAT, CDR2 FQNNGV. The CDR3 has 14 residues. V lost 5 bases to trimming and J lost 1 base, with 8 bases between them. CDR3 sequence (DNA): TGTGCCAGCAGCCTACTTTTGAACACCGGGGAGCTGTTTTTT. This gives the protein CASSLLLNTGELFF.